A single sample gave rise to the 29 T cell receptor beta chains below, sequenced in a study of CD8+ T cells in alopecia areata. RNA extraction was followed by reverse transcription into cDNA, which acted as the sequencing template. Repertoires were generated with immunoSEQ multiplex PCR, while TCRdb's copy carries only in-frame clones and drops some. The table lists about 34,000 clones, around 80% of them singletons, with under 20% in the top ten. Sequenced input: NKG2D-low CD8+ T cells sorted from blood. The receptors were sampled from a human donor with alopecia areata.

The J gene is TRBJ2-1, the V gene TRBV29-1, with 13 bases identical to TRBD2. The CDR3 consists of 14 residues. V shed 7 bases, J shed 5 bases, and the junction held 5 bases outside the gene matches. Per the germline V gene, CDR1 is SQVTM and CDR2 is ANQGSEA. This CDR3 is CSGKGTSGDNEQFF. The CDR3 coding sequence is TGCAGCGGTAAAGGGACTAGCGGGGACAATGAGCAGTTCTTC.

By proportion, this clone is medium-sized (0.01 to 0.1%). The V and J genes are TRBV6-9 and TRBJ1-5, with 7 bases identical to TRBD1. The germline gives CDR1 MNHGY, CDR2 SVAAGI. The CDR3 spans 16 residues. Losses at the gene ends were 9 bases for V and 0 bases for J; bases not matched to a gene: 11. This chain's CDR3 is CARKQGCNHSNQPQHF. The CDR3 DNA sequence: TGTGCCAGAAAACAGGGGTGCAACCATAGCAATCAGCCCCAGCATTTT.

The CDR3 is CSASDGRLEKLFF. The CDR3, as DNA: TGCAGCGCGTCGGACGGACGCCTAGAAAAACTGTTTTTT. The genes are TRBV29-1 and TRBJ1-4, with no clear D. The CDR3 has 13 amino acids. Germline CDR1 SQVTM, CDR2 ANQGSEA. Trimming stripped 7 bases from V and 8 bases from J, with 17 bases between.

This clone is judged medium-sized (0.01 to 0.1%). CDR3 sequence reads: CAWSPAGVSYNEQFF. DNA for the CDR3: TGTGCCTGGAGTCCAGCGGGAGTCTCCTACAATGAGCAGTTCTTC. The chain uses TRBV30 and TRBJ2-1, with 8 bases that match TRBD2. This CDR3 has 15 residues. V shed 2 bases and J 0 bases; nucleotides not matched to a gene: 3. Germline assignment: CDR1 GTSNPN and CDR2 SVGIG (reference sequence).

The chain uses TRBV4-1 and TRBJ2-4; D ambiguous. CDR3 size: 15 residues. CDR1 MGHRA and CDR2 YSYEKL come from the germline V gene. V was pared by 0 bases and J by 6 bases, with 12 bases between. CDR3: CASSQEITMLNIQYF. The CDR3 region has the DNA TGCGCCAGCAGCCAAGAAATAACAATGTTAAACATTCAGTACTTC.

The chain joins TRBV7-8 to TRBJ2-5, with no clear D. V lost 2 bases and J 5 bases, leaving 6 bases between the germline ends. The CDR3 length is 12 residues. The germline gives CDR1 SGHVS, CDR2 FQNEAQ. DNA for the CDR3: TGTGCCAGCAGCTTAATATTTGAGACCCAGTACTTC. Translation: CASSLIFETQYF.

This chain uses TRBV7-8 with TRBJ1-2; D gene ambiguous. The CDR3 has 14 amino acids. The germline V and J ends were trimmed by 0 bases and 7 bases, with 12 bases remaining between them. CDR1 SGHVS and CDR2 FQNEAQ come from the germline V gene. The CDR3: CASSLAVGGSGYTF. CDR3 DNA: TGTGCCAGCAGCTTAGCTGTGGGAGGGAGTGGCTACACCTTC.

The chain is built from TRBV11-2 and TRBJ2-7; 7 positions match TRBD1. Germline V lookup: CDR1 SGHAT, CDR2 FQNNGV. The ends lost 9 bases at V and 2 bases at J; junction bases unmatched: 10. The CDR3 length is 14 residues. The CDR3 reads CASVDPGQTYEQYF. The DNA for the CDR3 is TGTGCCAGTGTGGACCCGGGACAGACCTACGAGCAGTACTTC.

The J gene is TRBJ2-2, the V gene TRBV5-4; TRBD2 matches at 8 bases. CDR3 length: 15 amino acids. Trimming took 3 bases from V and 3 from J; bases not matched to a gene: 4. Germline V gene lookup returns CDR1 SGHNT and CDR2 YYREEE (reference sequence). DNA of the CDR3: TGTGCCAGCAGCTGGCGGGGGGAGGACACCGGGGAGCTGTTTTTT. As protein: CASSWRGEDTGELFF.

This clone was detected only a few times. The V and J genes are TRBV14 and TRBJ2-1; 7 bases align to TRBD2. CDR1 is SGHDN and CDR2 is FVKESK in the germline V gene. There are 14 residues in the CDR3. Trimming at V came to 1 base and at J to 6 bases, leaving 3 bases not matched to a gene. The CDR3, as DNA: TGTGCCAGCAGCCAAGTCGGCGGGGGCAATGAGCAGTTCTTC. Translated, it gives CASSQVGGGNEQFF.

The chain employs TRBV4-1 and TRBJ1-2, with D hard to call. Trimming removed 6 bases from V and 5 bases from J, with 19 bases in between. Germline CDR1 is MGHRA and CDR2 is YSYEKL. The CDR3 totals 15 residues. In DNA form, the CDR3 reads TGCGCCAGCAGGGGCACAGAACCCCATTCATATGGCTACACCTTC. This gives the protein CASRGTEPHSYGYTF.

The chain carries TRBV7-9 and TRBJ2-1; 12 bases agree with TRBD2. CDR1 and CDR2 from the germline V gene are SEHNR and FQNEAQ (reference sequence). With V trimmed by 6 bases and J by 8 bases, 2 bases remained unmatched. The CDR3 is 13 amino acids. The CDR3 nucleotides are TGTGCCAGCAGTTGGACTAGCGGGGATGAGCAGTTCTTC. It specifies CASSWTSGDEQFF.

The chain links TRBV4-1 to TRBJ2-5, with D possibly TRBD2 on 6 matching bases. This CDR3 is 16 amino acids long. With 2 bases removed from V and 1 base from J, the gap between germline ends came to 14 bases. CDR1 and CDR2 (germline): MGHRA, YSYEKL. The CDR3 DNA reads TGCGCCAGCAGCCAAATCCCCTCGGGAGTCCAAGAGACCCAGTACTTC. Its translation: CASSQIPSGVQETQYF.

The chain has TRBV27 and TRBJ1-1; D is unresolved. The CDR3 length is 15 residues. Germline V gene sequence: CDR1 MNHEY, CDR2 SMNVEV (reference sequence). The V gene lost 0 bases and the J gene lost 11 bases, with 19 bases spanning the gap. The CDR3 loop reads CASSLSYGIEQGAFF. CDR3 bases: TGTGCCAGCAGTTTATCGTACGGAATTGAACAAGGGGCTTTCTTT.

This chain connects TRBV19 to TRBJ1-2; D may be TRBD1 (6 bases). Germline assignment: CDR1 LNHDA and CDR2 SQIVND (reference sequence). V lost 7 bases, J lost 4 bases, and 10 bases lay in between. CDR3 length equals 12 residues. This CDR3 reads CASKGGVYGYTF. CDR3 sequence (DNA): TGTGCCAGTAAGGGGGGTGTCTATGGCTACACCTTC.

The chain is built from TRBV4-1 and TRBJ1-1, with 11 bases fitting TRBD1. V lost 0 bases to trimming and J lost 4 bases; unmatched junction nucleotides: 4. This CDR3 has 16 residues. The germline V gene encodes CDR1 MGHRA and CDR2 YSYEKL. As DNA, the CDR3 is TGCGCCAGCAGCCAAGAATACGGGACAGGGGGCACTGAAGCTTTCTTT. Amino acids: CASSQEYGTGGTEAFF.

This clone was seen a single time. The chain is built from TRBV18 and TRBJ1-5, with D uncertain. Trimming stripped 4 bases from V and 4 bases from J, with 5 bases between. The CDR3 loop spans 12 amino acids. Per germline, CDR1 KGHSH and CDR2 LQKENI. Here the CDR3 reads CASSQDNQPQHF. CDR3 coding DNA: TGTGCCAGCTCACAGGATAATCAGCCCCAGCATTTT.

The CDR3 nucleotides read TGTGCCACCAGCAGAGATTCAGGGGGCGCAGATACGCAGTATTTT. Protein sequence: CATSRDSGGADTQYF. The chain recombines TRBV15 with TRBJ2-3; TRBD1 agrees at 8 bases. This CDR3 spans 15 amino acids. Germline V gene lookup returns CDR1 LNHNV and CDR2 YYDKDF (reference sequence). V was pared by 0 bases and J by 4 bases, with 3 bases of the junction left unmatched.

The gene calls are TRBV7-9 and TRBJ2-5; the D gene is possibly TRBD1 (6 bases). CDR3 length: 16 amino acids. Germline CDR1 reads SEHNR; CDR2 reads FQNEAQ (reference sequence). Deletions cut 4 bases from V and 6 bases from J, with 21 bases between. In DNA form, the CDR3 reads TGTGCCAGCAGCTGGGTCAGGGGCACTTTAGAGAAGACCCAGTACTTC. Protein product: CASSWVRGTLEKTQYF.

This chain uses TRBV5-4 with TRBJ2-7; perhaps TRBD2 as D (5 bases). The V and J ends lost 1 base and 3 bases respectively, with 23 bases between them. This CDR3 region has 18 residues. Germline CDR1 reads SGHNT; CDR2 reads YYREEE (reference sequence). The CDR3 DNA reads TGTGCCAGCAGCTTGTTGGCGGGCCGTCGCAGTAGGATCTACGAGCAGTACTTC. Its protein product is CASSLLAGRRSRIYEQYF. Combining the CDR3 with reference TRBV5-4 and TRBJ2-7 gives the whole variable domain ETGVTQSPTHLIKTRGQQVTLRCSSQSGHNTVSWYQQALGQGPQFIFQYYREEENGRGNFPPRFSGLQFPNYSSELNVNALELDDSALYLCASSLLAGRRSRIYEQYFGPGTRLTVT.

The chain uses TRBV5-1 and TRBJ1-1; 10 bases fit TRBD1. The CDR3 consists of 15 residues. The junction had 6 bases not matched to a gene; V was cut back by 7 bases and J by 0 bases. Germline assignment: CDR1 SGHRS and CDR2 YFSETQ. The CDR3 loop is CASVGQGPMNTEAFF. CDR3 in DNA: TGCGCCAGCGTGGGACAGGGGCCCATGAACACTGAAGCTTTCTTT.

This chain links TRBV6-4 with TRBJ2-3; D not resolved. Trimming removed 3 bases from V and 2 bases from J, with 6 bases in between. Germline CDR1 MRHNA, CDR2 SNTAGT. The CDR3 is 13 residues long. CDR3 in amino acids: CASSERVTDTQYF. The CDR3 nucleotides read TGTGCCAGCAGTGAGCGCGTCACAGATACGCAGTATTTT.

This clone was counted between two and nine times. The chain has TRBV7-9 and TRBJ2-7; the D gene is possibly TRBD2 (5 bases). With 5 bases removed from V and 6 bases from J, the gap between germline ends came to 11 bases. In germline, CDR1 is SEHNR, CDR2 FQNEAQ (reference sequence). CDR3 length: 12 amino acids. The CDR3 reads CASSPWTFEQYF. The CDR3 coding sequence is TGTGCCAGCAGCCCCTGGACTTTCGAGCAGTACTTC.

The chain couples TRBV27 to TRBJ1-1; D is unclear. The CDR3 totals 13 residues. Trimming took 5 bases from V and 5 from J, leaving 12 bases between them. Germline CDR1 MNHEY, CDR2 SMNVEV (reference sequence). The CDR3 sequence: CASSPLHTTEAFF. For the CDR3, the DNA is TGTGCCAGCAGTCCCCTGCATACTACTGAAGCTTTCTTT.

The chain uses TRBV2 and TRBJ2-7; 10 nucleotides agree with TRBD1. Trimming removed 8 bases from V and 2 bases from J; junction bases left unmatched: 9. The CDR3 totals 15 residues. Germline V gene data show CDR1 as SNHLY and CDR2 as FYNNEI. The DNA of the CDR3 is TGTGCCAGCTTAATCGGGACAGGGGTTGCCTACGAGCAGTACTTC. Encoded protein: CASLIGTGVAYEQYF.

The chain couples TRBV4-2 to TRBJ2-5, with D tentatively TRBD1 (6 bases). This CDR3 has 16 residues. The germline CDR1 and CDR2 sequences are LGHNA and YNFKEQ. Trimming took 0 bases from V and 4 from J, leaving 15 bases between them. The CDR3 nucleotides read TGTGCCAGCAGCCAAGATCAGGAAGGGGGTCGAGAGACCCAGTACTTC. Protein: CASSQDQEGGRETQYF.

The CDR3 region is CASSLAVGQGVREQYF. The DNA of the CDR3 is TGTGCCAGCAGCTTGGCCGTTGGGCAGGGGGTTCGCGAGCAGTACTTC. This chain connects TRBV5-4 to TRBJ2-7, with 7 bases matching TRBD1. The V gene's germline CDR1 is SGHNT and CDR2 YYREEE (reference sequence). This CDR3 contains 16 residues. J gave up 6 bases and V 0 bases, and 12 bases lay outside the gene matches.

This clone came up a few times. This chain links TRBV21-1 with TRBJ2-7; the table assigns TRBD1, which was not confirmed against the DNA. TRBV21-1 is given as a pseudogene. The CDR3 consists of 13 residues. Here the CDR3 DNA reads TGTGCCAGCAGCAAAGACAAGACCTACGAGCAGTACTTC. This translates into CASSKDKTYEQYF.

CDR3 region: CASSLEVGLGDSPLHF. In DNA form, the CDR3 reads TGTGCCAGCAGCTTAGAGGTGGGACTTGGAGATTCACCCCTCCACTTT. V and J are TRBV7-6 and TRBJ1-6; D is perhaps TRBD1 (5 bases). V was cut by 1 base and J by 8 bases, with 15 bases left in between. Looked up from germline, CDR1 is SGHVS and CDR2 is FNYEAQ. The CDR3 contains 16 residues.